This TCR beta chain was sequenced in a study of cytomegalovirus exposure and HLA in healthy donors. Study at large: It was reported in a later analysis that the approximately 120 validation repertoires used the same platform as the 650 to 800 first-cohort repertoires.

The CDR3 totals 15 residues. The V gene lost 3 bases and the J gene lost 5 bases, with 14 bases spanning the gap. Germline V gene data show CDR1 as SNHLY and CDR2 as FYNNEI. Here immunoSEQ multiplex PCR was the method, and the copy in TCRdb shows in-frame clones only, minus some. Among 150,000 to 200,000 clones listed, about 88% were seen once. This receptor was obtained from a young woman in good health and CMV-seronegative. The specimen was PBMCs. The chain recombines TRBV2 with TRBJ1-5; possible D gene TRBD1, 5 bases. CDR3 loop: CASSETRGPYQPQHF. DNA of the CDR3: TGTGCCAGCAGTGAGACGCGGGGCCCCTATCAGCCCCAGCATTTT.